This note documents a single T cell receptor (beta chain) sequence. This sample was included in a study of a mutant IDH1 vaccine in newly diagnosed glioma. Time point given: baseline, week 1 (first vaccination visit). The treatment denotes: pre-vaccination baseline after standard-of-care therapy. The germline V gene has CDR1 SGDLS and CDR2 YYNGEE. This CDR3 contains 16 residues. V was trimmed by 4 bases and J by 2 bases, leaving 16 bases between them. Data came from immunoSEQ multiplex PCR; TCRdb stores just in-frame clones and leaves some out. The sample yields roughly 84,000 clones, roughly 82% seen once.

Material: PBMCs, obtained from a glioma patient treated with radiotherapy, temozolomide or both. The chain employs TRBV9 and TRBJ1-3, with no clear D. The TCR originated in a man aged 40-49 years with glioma. Some clones in this sample may be carry-over from other donors' samples. The CDR3 coding sequence is TGTGCCAGCAGCTCATGGTCGTTCGGGACTGGAAACACCATATATTTT. Its translation is CASSSWSFGTGNTIYF.